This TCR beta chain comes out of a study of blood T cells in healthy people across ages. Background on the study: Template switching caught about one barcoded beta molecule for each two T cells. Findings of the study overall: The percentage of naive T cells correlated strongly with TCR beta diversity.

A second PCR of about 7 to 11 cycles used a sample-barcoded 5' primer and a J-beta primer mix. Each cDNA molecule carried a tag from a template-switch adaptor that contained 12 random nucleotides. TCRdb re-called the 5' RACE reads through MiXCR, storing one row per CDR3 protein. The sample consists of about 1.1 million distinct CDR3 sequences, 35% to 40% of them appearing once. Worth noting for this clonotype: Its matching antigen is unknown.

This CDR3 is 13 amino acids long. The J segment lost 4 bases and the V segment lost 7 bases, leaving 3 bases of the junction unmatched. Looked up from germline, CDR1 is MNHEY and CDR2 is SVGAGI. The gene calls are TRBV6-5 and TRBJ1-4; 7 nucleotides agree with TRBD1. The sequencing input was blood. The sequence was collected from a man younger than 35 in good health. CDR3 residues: CASKDRFNEKLFF. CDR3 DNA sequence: TGTGCCAGCAAGGACAGGTTTAATGAAAAACTGTTTTTT.